These 5 T cell receptor beta chains share one sample of origin, sequenced in a study of T-cell reconstitution after alpha-beta-depleted transplantation in children (dated by TCRdb to 2015 to 2016). The treatment or condition label of this sample denotes: allogeneic hematopoietic cell transplantation with graft depleted of TCRalphabeta T cells and CD19 B cells. The library was obtained by PCR. This sample was sequenced with an Illumina HiSeq 2500. To normalize quantification of the TCRbeta repertoire, the TCR libraries were built with molecular barcoding that relied on unique molecular identifiers. TCRdb handled the public reads itself, with Q25 trimming in fastp and clone calling in MiXCR, and kept productive beta chains. Entries are consolidated by CDR3 protein sequence, retaining the most common genes and DNA. The table for this sample lists a few hundred thousand distinct CDR3 sequences; 25% to 30% of them were counted only once. The ten largest account for just over 35% of the sample.

The sample was PBMCs, taken before TCRalphabeta/CD19-depleted stem cell transplant. The receptors derive from a boy under two years old with Wiskott-Aldrich syndrome, due to receive a stem cell transplant.

Concerning this clonotype itself: The germline gene is not matched at one end of the junction; a read error may be the cause. V usage is TRBV29-1 and J usage is TRBJ2-5; D possibly corresponds to TRBD2 (5 bases). The germline V gene encodes CDR1 SQVTM and CDR2 ANQGSEA. The CDR3 totals 14 residues. The DNA for the CDR3 is TGCAGCTTTGAAGGAGGCTGGGGACAAGAGACCCAGTACTTC. Encoded protein: CSFEGGWGQETQYF.

This clonotype was seen more than once but under ten times. This sequence joins TRBV11-1 and TRBJ2-5; TRBD2 matches 7 bases. Per the germline V gene, CDR1 is SGHAT and CDR2 is FQDESV (reference sequence). V lost 3 bases, J lost 5 bases, and 6 bases stayed unmatched. CDR3 size: 14 residues. CDR3 region: CASSFSGTTETQYF. In nucleotides, the CDR3 is TGTGCCAGCAGCTTCTCCGGGACTACGGAGACCCAGTACTTC.

This clonotype has more than one count but fewer than ten. One end of the junction is discordant with germline, which a read error may explain. This rearrangement joins TRBV28 to TRBJ1-3, with D uncertain. Germline CDR1 is MDHEN and CDR2 is SYDVKM. The CDR3 runs to 16 residues. CDR3 region: CASTRWSRASGNSIYF. The DNA for the CDR3 is TGTGCCAGCACCCGTTGGTCCAGAGCCTCTGGAAACTCCATATATTTT.

This clonotype was picked up a small number of times. The gene calls are TRBV9 and TRBJ2-1; the D gene is possibly TRBD1 (5 bases). This CDR3 comprises 13 residues. Looked up from germline, CDR1 is SGDLS and CDR2 is YYNGEE. V lost 0 bases and J lost 7, with 8 bases in between. The DNA for the CDR3 is TGTGCCAGCAGCGTAGGGGGCTTGAATGAGCAGTTCTTC. This codes for CASSVGGLNEQFF.

The genes are TRBV6-1 and TRBJ1-4, with D maybe TRBD1 (5 bases). V was clipped by 5 bases and J by 8 bases, with 18 bases between them. The CDR3 loop spans 15 amino acids. The germline V gene encodes CDR1 MNHNS and CDR2 SASEGT. The CDR3 reads CASSPRTVGEEKLFF. The CDR3 DNA reads TGTGCCAGCAGTCCCCGAACCGTAGGGGAAGAAAAACTGTTTTTT.